This T cell receptor (beta chain) was captured by sequencing in a study of regulatory T cells in long-lasting Graves disease. The CDR3 is made up of 11 amino acids. After removal of 3 bases from V and 8 bases from J, the junction contained 2 bases not matched to a gene. The germline V gene encodes CDR1 GTSNPN and CDR2 SVGIG (reference sequence). This clonotype was observed many times. Its antigen remains unknown. Time point given: persistent/refractory GD, antithyroid drugs over 5 years with positive TRAb. The authors made the TCR library using RNA they extracted from PBMCs. Patients were from an endocrinology department in Xi'an, China. In building TCR beta libraries, iRepertoire HTBI primers were used together with Arm-PCR of CDR3 regions. TCRdb re-analysed the multiplex PCR reads in MiXCR, keeping a single row per CDR3 protein. The data contain around 400,000 distinct CDR3 sequences, about 21% of them singletons.

Study results and limitations: Persistent Graves' cases showed lower TCR diversity than newly diagnosed cases. Fewer public clonotypes were shared by new patients (roughly 970) than by persistent patients (roughly 2,500). It was possible that the small sample size reduced accuracy.

Sequencing used peripheral blood mononuclear cells (PBMCs), obtained when the disease was refractory, from a patient treated with antithyroid drugs. The V gene is TRBV30, the J gene TRBJ1-2, with 8 nucleotides matching TRBD1. This sequence originates from a female donor with Graves disease. CDR3 bases: TGTGCCTGGAGGCGGGACAGGGGCTACACCTTC. The encoded protein is CAWRRDRGYTF.